The 27 T cell receptor beta chains below were found in one sample sequenced in a study of patients and donors after allogeneic stem cell transplantation. A single record per CDR3 protein comes from TCRdb applying MiXCR to the RT-PCR reads. This table has some 880,000 distinct CDR3 sequences, about a sixth appearing once. The source material was blood, either unsorted or a sorted T cell fraction (not recorded which). These receptors were collected from a human donor who was either an allogeneic HSCT recipient or a stem cell or donor lymphocyte infusion donor (not recorded which). It is not recorded whose cells these are; they may come from a transplant donor.

This clonotype has just a few counts. This chain uses TRBV7-9 with TRBJ1-5; the D is unclear. Germline CDR1 reads SEHNR; CDR2 reads FQNEAQ (reference sequence). The CDR3 is made up of 15 amino acids. Trimming cost V 1 base and J 9 bases, with 16 bases left between them. CDR3 coding DNA: TGTGCCAGCAGCTTAGGTGACATAATGGGAGGGCCCCAGCATTTT. Encoded protein: CASSLGDIMGGPQHF.

This clonotype was recorded at least ten times. This rearrangement joins TRBV12-3 or TRBV12-4 to TRBJ2-7; tentatively, D is TRBD2 (6 bases). Trimming took 3 bases from V and 5 from J, leaving 11 bases between them. The CDR3 sequence is 13 residues long. The CDR3 bases are TGTGCCAGCAGTTTTGCAAGGAGGGACGAGCAGTACTTC. Translating gives CASSFARRDEQYF.

In this sample, this clonotype turned up a few times. This chain joins TRBV4-2 and TRBJ1-5; D is uncertain. Germline CDR1 is LGHNA and CDR2 is YNFKEQ. The V end lost 1 base, the J end lost 11 bases, and 12 bases lay between the germline ends. The CDR3 loop spans 13 amino acids. CDR3 sequence reads: CASSQGPSRAQHF. CDR3 nucleotides: TGTGCCAGCAGCCAAGGCCCCTCCCGAGCCCAGCATTTT.

This clonotype was recorded a few times. The V gene is TRBV20-1, the J gene TRBJ2-7; no reliable D call. The CDR3 is 17 residues long. Germline CDR1 reads DFQATT; CDR2 reads SNEGSKA (reference sequence). V gave up 0 bases and J gave up 4 bases, with 22 bases separating them. The CDR3 loop reads CSARDRVGHRDLYEQYF. As DNA, the CDR3 is TGCAGTGCTAGAGATCGGGTCGGCCATAGAGACCTTTACGAGCAGTACTTC.

V gene TRBV7-9 combines with J gene TRBJ2-5; 8 bases align to TRBD1. The ends lost 1 base at V and 2 bases at J; junction bases unmatched: 6. This CDR3 spans 16 amino acids. CDR1 is SEHNR and CDR2 is FQNEAQ in the germline V gene (reference sequence). The CDR3 is CASSLGLDRVQETQYF. The CDR3 DNA follows: TGTGCCAGCAGCTTAGGTCTGGACAGGGTGCAAGAGACCCAGTACTTC.

The chain is built from TRBV20-1 and TRBJ2-1, with 8 bases identical to TRBD2. Germline V CDR1 and CDR2: DFQATT, SNEGSKA (reference sequence). CDR3 length: 13 amino acids. V gave up 4 bases and J gave up 6 bases; unmatched junction bases: 5. The CDR3 sequence: CSATSGFRNEQFF. The CDR3 coding sequence is TGCAGTGCTACTAGCGGGTTTCGCAATGAGCAGTTCTTC.

This chain links TRBV6-2 or TRBV6-3 with TRBJ2-7; 8 bases are shared with TRBD1. Germline CDR1 and CDR2: MNHEY and SVGEGT. V was pared by 6 bases and J by 5 bases, with 12 bases of the junction left unmatched. This CDR3 has 15 amino acids. DNA of the CDR3: TGTGCCAGCAGACGCAAAACAGGGGGAGTCCACGAGCAGTACTTC. Translated, it gives CASRRKTGGVHEQYF.

In this sample, this clonotype turned up many times. The chain recombines TRBV3-1 with TRBJ2-1; either TRBD1 or TRBD2 may supply D (6 bases each). CDR3 size: 18 residues. Trimming took 1 base from V and 1 from J, leaving 17 bases between them. The germline gives CDR1 LGHDT, CDR2 YNNKEL (reference sequence). The DNA for the CDR3 is TGTGCCAGCAGCCAAGTGGGGGGCCGGGGCCGTTCCTACAATGAGCAGTTCTTC. Translation gives CASSQVGGRGRSYNEQFF.

The CDR3 region has the DNA TGCGCCAGCAGCCAAGGGGGGCTAGTCCTGGGGGCGCAGTATTTT. As protein: CASSQGGLVLGAQYF. The chain links TRBV4-1 to TRBJ2-3; TRBD1 might be the D (6 bases). Germline CDR1 and CDR2: MGHRA and YSYEKL. The V end lost 1 base, the J end lost 10 bases, and 18 bases lay between the germline ends. The CDR3 length is 15 residues.

V is TRBV7-3 and J is TRBJ1-2, with 10 bases lining up with TRBD1. The CDR3 consists of 17 residues. V was pared by 5 bases and J by 5 bases, with 14 bases of the junction left unmatched. The germline V gene has CDR1 SGHTA and CDR2 FQGTGA. Written as DNA, the CDR3 is TGTGCCAGCAGCCCCGAGACCGGGACAGGGGACGAGTATGGCTACACCTTC. Protein product: CASSPETGTGDEYGYTF.

This clonotype was picked up a small number of times. The V call is TRBV11-3, the J call TRBJ2-5, with unresolved D. The CDR3 has 14 residues. Germline CDR1 reads SGHNT; CDR2 reads YENEEA. Trimming removed 1 base from V and 1 base from J, with 7 bases in between. The CDR3 sequence is CASSLGPGQETQYF. CDR3 DNA sequence: TGTGCCAGCAGCTTAGGACCCGGCCAAGAGACCCAGTACTTC.

J is TRBJ1-1 and V is TRBV14, with D unresolved. Germline V lookup: CDR1 SGHDN, CDR2 FVKESK. V shed 4 bases and J shed 2 bases, with 14 bases lying between them. This CDR3 region has 15 residues. This chain's CDR3 is CASSRAPTPNTEAFF. In DNA form, the CDR3 reads TGTGCCAGCAGCCGGGCCCCAACACCAAACACTGAAGCTTTCTTT.

This chain links TRBV4-3 with TRBJ2-1; 9 nucleotides match TRBD2. V dropped 3 bases and J dropped 9; count of bases not matched to a gene: 3. This CDR3 is built from 13 residues. Germline CDR1 is LGHNA and CDR2 is YSLEER. CDR3 in amino acids: CASSQSGGTEQFF. CDR3 DNA sequence: TGCGCCAGCAGCCAGAGCGGGGGGACTGAGCAGTTCTTC.

V and J are TRBV24-1 and TRBJ1-3; 7 nucleotides align to TRBD1. This CDR3 has 16 amino acids. Germline V gives CDR1 KGHDR, CDR2 SFDVKD. The trim removed 3 bases at V and 2 bases at J, leaving 6 bases unmatched. DNA for the CDR3: TGTGCCACCAGTGATCCCACAGGGGCGGCTGGAAACACCATATATTTT. It codes for CATSDPTGAAGNTIYF.

Here the CDR3 reads CASSDSAGRSPLHF. The CDR3 DNA is TGTGCCAGCAGCGATTCCGCGGGGCGGTCACCCCTCCACTTT. This chain connects TRBV11-1 to TRBJ1-6; D is possibly TRBD1 (5 bases). Trimming removed 5 bases from V and 10 bases from J, with 15 bases in between. The CDR3 runs to 14 residues. Per the germline V gene, CDR1 is SGHAT and CDR2 is FQDESV (reference sequence). The full variable domain, in which reference TRBV11-1 and TRBJ1-6 provide the parts outside the CDR3, is EAEVAQSPRYKITEKSQAVAFWCDPISGHATLYWYRQILGQGPELLVQFQDESVVDDSQLPKDRFSAERLKGVDSTLKIQPAELGDSAMYLCASSDSAGRSPLHFGNGTRLTVT.

This clonotype was counted between two and nine times. The rearrangement uses TRBV6-2 or TRBV6-3 and TRBJ1-1, with unresolved D. Germline V gene sequence: CDR1 MNHEY, CDR2 SVGEGT. This CDR3 spans 15 amino acids. V lost 4 bases, J lost 1 base, and 13 bases lay in between. CDR3 sequence (DNA): TGTGCCAGCAGTTTGCGGGCAACTGGGAACACTGAAGCTTTCTTT. It is translated as CASSLRATGNTEAFF.

This clonotype was observed once. This sequence may be a read error, since a much larger clone differs from it by one base. V is TRBV11-3 and J is TRBJ1-1; D is unresolved. The V and J ends lost 0 bases and 4 bases respectively, with 3 bases between them. Germline V gives CDR1 SGHNT, CDR2 YENEEA. The CDR3 length is 12 residues. The CDR3 region has the DNA TGTGCCAGCAGCTTAGAGGCCACTGAAGCTTTCTTT. Its translation: CASSLEATEAFF.

This clonotype was seen ten or more times. This rearrangement joins TRBV24-1 to TRBJ1-2; perhaps TRBD1 as D (6 bases). CDR1 and CDR2 from the germline V gene are KGHDR and SFDVKD. V shed 5 bases and J shed 6 bases, with 12 bases lying between them. CDR3 length: 13 residues. CDR3 protein: CATSAGAANGYTF. As DNA, the CDR3 is TGTGCCACCAGTGCGGGGGCTGCGAATGGCTACACCTTC.

This clonotype was picked up a small number of times. The rearrangement joins TRBV20-1 to TRBJ2-4, with D possibly TRBD2 on 6 matching bases. CDR1 is DFQATT and CDR2 is SNEGSKA in the germline V gene (reference sequence). V lost 6 bases to trimming and J lost 0 bases, with 12 bases between them. The CDR3 has 14 residues. This CDR3 reads CSAKWGEAKNIQYF. The CDR3 DNA reads TGCAGTGCCAAGTGGGGGGAAGCCAAAAACATTCAGTACTTC.

The CDR3 here is CASSHSLTPYEQYF. CDR3 DNA sequence: TGTGCCAGCAGCCACAGCCTAACCCCATACGAGCAGTACTTC. The rearrangement links TRBV7-2 to TRBJ2-7, with D unclear. Germline loops: CDR1 SGHTA, CDR2 FQGNSA. CDR3 size: 14 residues. Trimming took 5 bases from V and 4 from J, leaving 15 bases between them.

This clonotype was recorded many times. The rearrangement links TRBV12-3 or TRBV12-4 to TRBJ1-2; D is ambiguous. The CDR3 contains 15 residues. The germline V and J ends were trimmed by 4 bases and 3 bases, with 15 bases remaining between them. DNA of the CDR3: TGTGCCAGCAGTTCAAACTTAGACTACTACTATGGCTACACCTTC. The encoded protein is CASSSNLDYYYGYTF.

This clonotype appeared a few times. The chain employs TRBV6-1 and TRBJ2-2, with 7 bases lining up with TRBD2. CDR3 size: 15 residues. Trimming took 5 bases from V and 5 from J; bases not matched to a gene: 8. The V gene's germline CDR1 is MNHNS and CDR2 SASEGT. This chain's CDR3 is CASSPAGVRTGELFF. As DNA, the CDR3 is TGTGCCAGCAGTCCTGCGGGAGTTAGGACCGGGGAGCTGTTTTTT.

The rearrangement uses TRBV12-3 or TRBV12-4 and TRBJ2-7, with 8 positions matching TRBD2. The V segment lost 5 bases and the J segment 6 bases; nucleotides outside the gene matches: 15. CDR3 length: 16 amino acids. In DNA form, the CDR3 reads TGTGCCAGCAGTCCACCCAAGCCGGGAGGGGTTTCCGAGCAGTACTTC. Amino acid sequence: CASSPPKPGGVSEQYF.

The chain joins TRBV4-2 to TRBJ2-4, with TRBD2 matching over 8 bases. The germline V gene encodes CDR1 LGHNA and CDR2 YNFKEQ. Trimming cost V 2 bases and J 7 bases; bases outside gene matches: 10. The CDR3 spans 16 residues. The CDR3 protein is CASSQTSPGGPNIQYF. As DNA, the CDR3 is TGTGCCAGCAGCCAAACGTCTCCGGGGGGGCCCAACATTCAGTACTTC.

As concerns this clonotype: At one end, the junction sequence differs from germline, possibly due to a read error. The CDR3 reads CASSPMNIGELFF. CDR3 coding DNA: TGTGCCAGCAGCCCAATGAACATCGGGGAGCTGTTTTTT. V usage is TRBV12-3 or TRBV12-4 and J usage is TRBJ2-2, with D unclear. This CDR3 spans 13 amino acids.

The chain joins TRBV25-1 to TRBJ1-2; 8 bases fit TRBD1. The germline CDR1 and CDR2 sequences are MGHDK and SYGVNS. The V and J ends lost 3 bases and 8 bases, in that order; junction bases with no gene match: 11. The CDR3 contains 15 residues. CDR3 amino acids: CASSDSRGRGQGYTF. The CDR3 nucleotides read TGTGCCAGCAGTGACTCCCGGGGCAGGGGGCAAGGCTACACCTTC.

The chain combines TRBV3-1 with TRBJ2-5, with D uncertain. From germline, CDR1 is LGHDT and CDR2 YNNKEL (reference sequence). This CDR3 comprises 16 residues. Trimming shortened V by 7 bases and J by 1 base, and 19 bases separated the two germline ends. This CDR3 reads CASTPEGHPFQETQYF. The CDR3 coding sequence is TGTGCCAGCACCCCAGAAGGTCACCCCTTCCAAGAGACCCAGTACTTC.